This T cell receptor (beta chain) was sequenced for a study of neurological immune-mediated disorders. V lost 3 bases, J lost 1 base, and 15 bases lay in between. From germline, CDR1 is DFQATT and CDR2 SNEGSKA (reference sequence). This CDR3 spans 15 amino acids. A single record per CDR3 protein comes from TCRdb applying MiXCR to the 5' RACE reads. The sample holds tens of thousands of distinct CDR3 sequences, 6.5% to 7.5% seen once. This receptor was identified in a man over 45 in good health. This rearrangement joins TRBV20-1 to TRBJ1-2; D is unresolved. The sample comprised CD4+ T cells from blood. The CDR3 sequence is CSARHVDSYNYGYTF. In nucleotides, the CDR3 is TGCAGTGCTAGGCACGTGGACTCCTATAACTATGGCTACACCTTC.